These T cell receptor beta chains were read from a single sample in a study of cytomegalovirus exposure and HLA in healthy donors. The repertoire was sequenced with immunoSEQ multiplex PCR; TCRdb's copy has only in-frame clones and lacks some. The sample holds around 130,000 clones, around four fifths seen once. The sequenced material came from PBMCs. These receptor sequences come from a middle-aged woman in good health and CMV-seropositive. Each CDR3 is given with its conserved first and last residue.

TRBV9,TRBJ1-1,16,CASSSRTGGSETEAFF
TRBV27,TRBJ2-3,17,CASSYPWASGDQSTQYF
TRBV5-1,TRBJ2-5,13,CASSSGQSGAQYF
TRBV30,TRBJ1-1,12,CARGQPNTEAFF
TRBV30,TRBJ1-1,13,CAWSTGMNTEAFF
TRBV11-1,TRBJ2-1,16,CASSLVTTGRYNEQFF
TRBV11-2,TRBJ1-1,14,CASSLTAVNTEAFF
TRBV9,TRBJ2-1,13,CASSKPDINEQFF
TRBV5-6,TRBJ1-1,13,CASSLEATPEAFF
TRBV5-1,TRBJ2-1,14,CASSLAGSYNEQFF
TRBV4-3,TRBJ2-7,15,CASSQGRGSGYEQYF
TRBV19,TRBJ2-5,16,CASNPSGGTRQETQYF
TRBV4-3,TRBJ2-3,15,CASSATGTGTDTQYF
TRBV2,TRBJ2-5,14,CASIQEVMQETQYF
TRBV7-2,TRBJ2-3,15,CASSLSGLASDTQYF
TRBV7-3,TRBJ2-3,15,CASSRDFGSTDTQYF
TRBV5-1,TRBJ2-6,19,CASSRSGQGQTSGANVLTF
TRBV4-1,TRBJ2-1,15,CASSQDVAEYNEQFF
TRBV7-2,TRBJ1-4,13,CASSPPGGEKLFF
TRBV11-2,TRBJ2-1,17,CASSLVGGAGLYNEQFF
TRBV27,TRBJ2-2,16,CASSLTRTSEAGELFF
TRBV7-3,TRBJ2-1,16,CASSLVTSGIAYEQFF
TRBV6-5,TRBJ2-1,15,CASTHRGTGRNEQFF
TRBV19,TRBJ2-7,15,CASSRTRTGSYEQYF
TRBV5-1,TRBJ1-2,15,CASSSPGGGDYGYTF
TRBV29-1,TRBJ2-2,17,CSVEPADGQGRTGELFF
TRBV28,TRBJ1-1,11,CASSLITGAFF
TRBV11-3,TRBJ2-7,15,CASSPRTATSDEQYF
TRBV13,TRBJ2-1,18,CASSLLREGGRAPVEQFF
TRBV6-6,TRBJ2-7,13,CASSYDDTYEQYF
TRBV19,TRBJ2-1,15,CASSISGGVLNEQFF
TRBV7-9,TRBJ2-7,15,CASSLGEQGSLEQYF
TRBV30,TRBJ1-1,15,CAWSTSQGWNTEAFF
TRBV15,TRBJ2-5,14,CATSPGHSRETQYF
TRBV7-9,TRBJ1-2,14,CASSLAGLDYGYTF